The following is a TCR beta chain sequence with its context. Sequencing of TCR beta, carried out with a high-throughput approach, was applied to CD8+ and CD4+ T cells from the blood. The data were taken from a study of CD8 T cells in Susac syndrome. This CDR3 is built from 15 residues. Germline V gene data show CDR1 as MGHRA and CDR2 as YSYEKL. V was cut by 1 base and J by 4 bases, with 13 bases left in between. RNA, at about 0.45 to 1 ug, was reverse transcribed with random hexamers. Across 54 Vbeta and 13 Jbeta, TCR beta CDR3 was amplified with immunoSEQ multiplex PCR. TCRdb re-called the immunoSEQ multiplex PCR reads through MiXCR, storing one row per CDR3 protein. Among 65,000 to 80,000 distinct CDR3 sequences, 75% to 95% were seen once, and the ten largest hold 0.5% to 0.6%.

V is TRBV4-1 and J is TRBJ2-5, with D possibly being TRBD2 (6 bases). The sequenced sample consisted of CD8+ T cells from PBMCs. The receptor comes from a human donor with multiple sclerosis. CDR3 DNA: TGCGCCAGCAGCCAAGCGTTGGGACTGGGAGAGACCCAGTACTTC. Amino acid sequence: CASSQALGLGETQYF.